These T cell receptor beta chains were read from a single sample in a study of Tregs in tolerant kidney transplant recipients. Assay used: immunoSEQ multiplex PCR; TCRdb lists only in-frame clones, some missing. This repertoire shows 60,000 to 95,000 clones, 95% to 98% found once; its top ten account for around 0.58%. The sequenced sample was CD4+ T cells from blood, obtained before the transplant. These receptors were collected from a human donor who received a combined kidney and bone marrow transplant. Each CDR3 is given with its conserved first and last residue. The D gene is left open where the match is weak. For some rows the clone size is stated as once, few or many, or as a class when expanded; others skip it.

DNA: TGTGCCAGTAGTATAACAGGGGAGCTTGGAAACACCATATATTTT
CDR3: CASSITGELGNTIYF
D: TRBD1
J: TRBJ1-3
V: TRBV19
size: NA
length: 15

DNA: TGTGCCAGCAGCCCCGGGACTAGAGGTCCGGGCGGGCAGTTCTTC
CDR3: CASSPGTRGPGGQFF
D: TRBD2
J: TRBJ2-1
V: TRBV11-3
size: NA
length: 15

DNA: TGCGCCAGCTCTGCCTACCGATTAACCGGGGAGCTGTTTTTT
CDR3: CASSAYRLTGELFF
D: NA
J: TRBJ2-2
V: TRBV4-3
size: NA
length: 14

DNA: TGCGCCAGCAGCGCCGGGACAGGGATTTCCTACGAGCAGTACTTC
CDR3: CASSAGTGISYEQYF
D: TRBD1
J: TRBJ2-7
V: TRBV5-1
size: NA
length: 15

DNA: TGCGCCAGCAGCCAAGACAGGGGATGGAGCAATCAGCCCCAGCATTTT
CDR3: CASSQDRGWSNQPQHF
D: NA
J: TRBJ1-5
V: TRBV4-3
size: NA
length: 16

DNA: TGTGCCAGTACGAACAGCCACCCTTCACCCCTCCACTTT
CDR3: CASTNSHPSPLHF
D: NA
J: TRBJ1-6
V: TRBV19
size: few
length: 13

DNA: TGTGCCAGCAGTGATGAGAATTCACCCCTCCACTTT
CDR3: CASSDENSPLHF
D: NA
J: TRBJ1-6
V: TRBV25-1
size: NA
length: 12

DNA: TGTGCCAGCAGCTTAGCGTTGGAGCGGGGGGGCGGAGATACGCAGTATTTT
CDR3: CASSLALERGGGDTQYF
D: TRBD2
J: TRBJ2-3
V: TRBV7-9
size: NA
length: 17

DNA: TGTGCCAGCAGTAATGGACAGACTAGCACAGATACGCAGTATTTT
CDR3: CASSNGQTSTDTQYF
D: NA
J: TRBJ2-3
V: TRBV7-6
size: NA
length: 15

DNA: TGTGCCAGCAGCAGGGACAGGGGAGAGACCCAGTACTTC
CDR3: CASSRDRGETQYF
D: TRBD1
J: TRBJ2-5
V: TRBV11-1
size: NA
length: 13

DNA: TGTGCCAGCAGTGCAGGACTAGCGGGAGTGAATGAGCAGTTCTTC
CDR3: CASSAGLAGVNEQFF
D: TRBD2
J: TRBJ2-1
V: TRBV28
size: NA
length: 15

DNA: TGTGCCAGCAGCCCCTCCCTAGCGGGAAGCACAGATACGCAGTATTTT
CDR3: CASSPSLAGSTDTQYF
D: TRBD2
J: TRBJ2-3
V: TRBV9
size: NA
length: 16

DNA: TGCGCCAGCAGCTCGGGAGCGGGGGGGCCGTTGGGAGAGACCCAGTACTTC
CDR3: CASSSGAGGPLGETQYF
D: TRBD2
J: TRBJ2-5
V: TRBV5-1
size: NA
length: 17

DNA: TGTGCCAGCAAAGTCGGACTAGCGGGAGTAGCAGATACGCAGTATTTT
CDR3: CASKVGLAGVADTQYF
D: TRBD2
J: TRBJ2-3
V: TRBV7-2
size: NA
length: 16

DNA: TGTGCCAGCTCTCCTTTGGACGGGACTTCTGGAAACACCATATATTTT
CDR3: CASSPLDGTSGNTIYF
D: NA
J: TRBJ1-3
V: TRBV18
size: NA
length: 16

DNA: TGTGCCAGTAGTATGTGGGCAGACAACTATGGCTACACCTTC
CDR3: CASSMWADNYGYTF
D: NA
J: TRBJ1-2
V: TRBV19
size: NA
length: 14

DNA: TGTGCCAGCAGTTACTCTTTCAGGGCGAACACCGGGGAGCTGTTTTTT
CDR3: CASSYSFRANTGELFF
D: NA
J: TRBJ2-2
V: TRBV6-5
size: NA
length: 16

DNA: TGCGCCAGCAGCTTGGCGTACGGAGAGACTGAAGCTTTCTTT
CDR3: CASSLAYGETEAFF
D: NA
J: TRBJ1-1
V: TRBV5-1
size: NA
length: 14

DNA: TGTGCCAGCTCACCAACACTCGACAGGGTGGTCTCACCCCTCCACTTT
CDR3: CASSPTLDRVVSPLHF
D: TRBD1
J: TRBJ1-6
V: TRBV18
size: NA
length: 16

DNA: TGTGCCAGCACCGGGGGGGGGAGACTAGTGGGATACGAGCAGTACTTC
CDR3: CASTGGGRLVGYEQYF
D: TRBD2
J: TRBJ2-7
V: TRBV2
size: NA
length: 16

DNA: TGTGCCTGGTCCGACAGGGGAGCAGGTAGCTATGGCTACACCTTC
CDR3: CAWSDRGAGSYGYTF
D: TRBD1
J: TRBJ1-2
V: TRBV30
size: NA
length: 15

DNA: TGTGCCAGCAGTGGACAGGGGAACACTGAAGCTTTCTTT
CDR3: CASSGQGNTEAFF
D: TRBD1
J: TRBJ1-1
V: TRBV2
size: NA
length: 13

DNA: TGTGCCAGCAGCTTATTAGGCAGGGGACCTAACACTGAAGCTTTCTTT
CDR3: CASSLLGRGPNTEAFF
D: NA
J: TRBJ1-1
V: TRBV7-2
size: NA
length: 16

DNA: TGTGCCAGCAGCCCGTCTACAGACAGCTCCTACAATGAGCAGTTCTTC
CDR3: CASSPSTDSSYNEQFF
D: NA
J: TRBJ2-1
V: TRBV7-3
size: NA
length: 16

DNA: TGTGCCAGCAGTGAAACGGGAGAGACCCAGTACTTC
CDR3: CASSETGETQYF
D: NA
J: TRBJ2-5
V: TRBV25-1
size: NA
length: 12

DNA: TGTGCCAGCAGCCGGTTAGCGGGAGGGCCGGTAGATACGCAGTATTTT
CDR3: CASSRLAGGPVDTQYF
D: TRBD2
J: TRBJ2-3
V: TRBV4-2
size: NA
length: 16

DNA: TGTGCCAGCAGTGGGTTGGGACAGGGGAGTTCACCCCTCCACTTT
CDR3: CASSGLGQGSSPLHF
D: TRBD1
J: TRBJ1-6
V: TRBV2
size: NA
length: 15

DNA: TGTGCCAGCAGCCAAACAGGGTCTCAAGGTGGCTACACCTTC
CDR3: CASSQTGSQGGYTF
D: NA
J: TRBJ1-2
V: TRBV7-2
size: NA
length: 14

DNA: TGTGCCAGTACGGGACTAGCGGGCTCAGATACGCAGTATTTT
CDR3: CASTGLAGSDTQYF
D: TRBD2
J: TRBJ2-3
V: TRBV2
size: NA
length: 14

DNA: TGCGCCAGCAGCAAAGAAGCGGGGTATTACACAGATACGCAGTATTTT
CDR3: CASSKEAGYYTDTQYF
D: TRBD2
J: TRBJ2-3
V: TRBV4-1
size: once
length: 16

DNA: TGTGCCAGCAGCCCATACCGACAGGGGGCCGGGGAGCTGTTTTTT
CDR3: CASSPYRQGAGELFF
D: TRBD1
J: TRBJ2-2
V: TRBV7-3
size: NA
length: 15

DNA: TGTGCCAGCAGCCTACTTCATGGGACAGGGGGCTCCTACGAGCAGTACTTC
CDR3: CASSLLHGTGGSYEQYF
D: TRBD1
J: TRBJ2-7
V: TRBV14
size: NA
length: 17

DNA: TGTGCCAGCAGCTTAGAGGGGCTTAGCAATCAGCCCCAGCATTTT
CDR3: CASSLEGLSNQPQHF
D: NA
J: TRBJ1-5
V: TRBV7-2
size: NA
length: 15

DNA: TGTGCCAGCAGCTCGGGACTAGCGGGGGGATTCACAGATACGCAGTATTTT
CDR3: CASSSGLAGGFTDTQYF
D: TRBD2
J: TRBJ2-3
V: TRBV7-2
size: NA
length: 17

DNA: TGTGCCAGCAGCGCTTCCGTTAGCTCAGGGTCATATGGCTACACCTTC
CDR3: CASSASVSSGSYGYTF
D: NA
J: TRBJ1-2
V: TRBV9
size: NA
length: 16

DNA: TGTGCCAGCATATTAGCGGGCGAGCAGTACTTC
CDR3: CASILAGEQYF
D: TRBD2
J: TRBJ2-7
V: TRBV2
size: NA
length: 11

DNA: TGTGCCAGCAGCCCAACTAGCGGGGGGGACTTGACACGCACAGATACGCAGTATTTT
CDR3: CASSPTSGGDLTRTDTQYF
D: TRBD2
J: TRBJ2-3
V: TRBV7-3
size: NA
length: 19

DNA: TGTGCCAGCAGCGTAGACTCTAACTATGGCTACACCTTC
CDR3: CASSVDSNYGYTF
D: NA
J: TRBJ1-2
V: TRBV9
size: few
length: 13

DNA: TGTGCCAGCACCTCCGGGGATGGCTACACCTTC
CDR3: CASTSGDGYTF
D: NA
J: TRBJ1-2
V: TRBV11-3
size: NA
length: 11

DNA: TGCGCCAGCAGAGAAGAGAGCAATCAGCCCCAGCATTTT
CDR3: CASREESNQPQHF
D: NA
J: TRBJ1-5
V: TRBV10-1
size: NA
length: 13

DNA: TGTGCCAGTAGTATACGGACTAGGGGGACCGGGGAGCTGTTTTTT
CDR3: CASSIRTRGTGELFF
D: NA
J: TRBJ2-2
V: TRBV19
size: NA
length: 15

DNA: TGTGCCAGCAGCGGGGGGGTAACGGGACAGGATAATCAAGAGACCCAGTACTTC
CDR3: CASSGGVTGQDNQETQYF
D: NA
J: TRBJ2-5
V: TRBV5-6
size: NA
length: 18

DNA: TGTGCCAGCACCATCGACCCAGGCGGGAACGAGCAGTACTTC
CDR3: CASTIDPGGNEQYF
D: NA
J: TRBJ2-7
V: TRBV5-4
size: NA
length: 14

DNA: TGCGCCAGCAGCATGACAGTGAACACTGAAGCTTTCTTT
CDR3: CASSMTVNTEAFF
D: NA
J: TRBJ1-1
V: TRBV5-1
size: once
length: 13

DNA: TGTGCCAGCAGTCAATGGCAGGGAAATCAGCCCCAGCATTTT
CDR3: CASSQWQGNQPQHF
D: NA
J: TRBJ1-5
V: TRBV27
size: NA
length: 14

DNA: TGTGCCAGCAGCCCCACGGGCGGGAGTATCTCCTACGAGCAGTACTTC
CDR3: CASSPTGGSISYEQYF
D: TRBD2
J: TRBJ2-7
V: TRBV7-9
size: NA
length: 16

DNA: TGTGCCAGCAGCTCACAGCGGGAAGAGACCCAGTACTTC
CDR3: CASSSQREETQYF
D: NA
J: TRBJ2-5
V: TRBV7-2
size: NA
length: 13

DNA: TGTGCCAGCAGCTCGTCGGGGGGGTTAGGAGATACGCAGTATTTT
CDR3: CASSSSGGLGDTQYF
D: TRBD2
J: TRBJ2-3
V: TRBV7-3
size: NA
length: 15

DNA: TGTGCCAGCAGCCTGGCGGGAGTAGCAGATACGCAGTATTTT
CDR3: CASSLAGVADTQYF
D: TRBD2
J: TRBJ2-3
V: TRBV6-5
size: NA
length: 14

DNA: TGCGCCAGCAGCTTGTTAGGGAGATACGAGCAGTACTTC
CDR3: CASSLLGRYEQYF
D: NA
J: TRBJ2-7
V: TRBV5-1
size: NA
length: 13

DNA: TGTGCCATCAGGGAACAGGGTGCTGGGGCCAACGTCCTGACTTTC
CDR3: CAIREQGAGANVLTF
D: NA
J: TRBJ2-6
V: TRBV10-3
size: NA
length: 15

DNA: TGTGCCAGCAGCTTAGTCTTGACTAGCCGGTCCCTCGGGGGTACGCAGTATTTT
CDR3: CASSLVLTSRSLGGTQYF
D: TRBD2
J: TRBJ2-3
V: TRBV7-3
size: NA
length: 18

DNA: TGTGCCAGCAGCTTGGAACAGGGCGTAGGGAACACTGAAGCTTTCTTT
CDR3: CASSLEQGVGNTEAFF
D: NA
J: TRBJ1-1
V: TRBV5-6
size: NA
length: 16

DNA: TGTGCCAGCAGCTTAGGGCCGACAGCCACTGAAGCTTTCTTT
CDR3: CASSLGPTATEAFF
D: NA
J: TRBJ1-1
V: TRBV11-3
size: NA
length: 14

DNA: TGTGCCAGCAGTTACCTCGGACAGTACACTGAAGCTTTCTTT
CDR3: CASSYLGQYTEAFF
D: NA
J: TRBJ1-1
V: TRBV6-5
size: NA
length: 14

DNA: TGTGCCAGCAGCTTGGCCACTGGGGAGCTGTTTTTT
CDR3: CASSLATGELFF
D: NA
J: TRBJ2-2
V: TRBV5-6
size: NA
length: 12

DNA: TGTGCCAGTAGTATTGACAGGGGGACGGAGACCCAGTACTTC
CDR3: CASSIDRGTETQYF
D: TRBD1
J: TRBJ2-5
V: TRBV19
size: NA
length: 14

DNA: TGTGCCAGCAGCTTAGATGGAGGGACAGGGCAGAACGAGCAGTACTTC
CDR3: CASSLDGGTGQNEQYF
D: TRBD1
J: TRBJ2-7
V: TRBV11-2
size: NA
length: 16